The entry that follows covers one T cell receptor beta chain sequence. Its antigen target is currently unknown. Qualities for individual bases were not recorded, and no much larger clone is one base off. Using the deep immunoSEQ assay, TCR CDR3 regions were amplified from genomic DNA by multiplex PCR. Genomic DNA extracted from each cell subset was distributed evenly over all wells of several immunoSEQ 96-well plates, and each plate served as one replicate. For sorted subsets, around 200 ng genomic DNA, equal to tens of thousands of T cell genomes, was loaded into each replicate PCR. Purified libraries were quantified with a Qubit 3.0 fluorometer, sized on a Bioanalyzer 2100, and re-quantified with the KAPA Library Quantification kit. Every immunoSEQ 96-well plate was sequenced on a dedicated single-read 150-cycle Illumina NextSeq 550 flow cell. Regarding the original processing steps: Because the immunoSEQ output held only junctional sequences and lacked quality scores, the filtering could not match the filtering applied to full-length reads. Sequences were annotated with PyIR, a Python wrapper for IgBLAST v1.9, and V/J genes and CDR3 were assigned using IMGT germline references. Reads were filtered out if the reads had weak V/J assignments (E-value above 1e-6), no CDR3, stop codons, out-of-frame junctions, or ambiguous translated residues. V3J clonotypes were defined by identical inferred V gene, J gene, and CDR3 amino acid sequence. Percentage overlap between repertoires was computed as shared unique clonotypes divided by the size of the smaller repertoire. Repertoire richness was assessed with RTK rarefaction, the Chao1 estimator, and Recon v2.1 estimates of unobserved clonotypes. Generation probabilities for all TCRbeta clonotypes obtained by the gDNA method from a few donors were computed using OLGA. In TCRdb, the immuneACCESS table is reduced to in-frame sequences with V and J assigned. These tables do not hold every clone; where another copy was compared, an unresolved V gene accounts for under half, and the others remain unexplained. That table supplies the V and J calls and clone size; D and trimming were determined from the DNA. This sample has some 1 million clones in its table, and approximately 70% of those were observed once. Of the sample, approximately 1.5% is held by the ten largest clones.

The record originates from a study of shared clonotypes between healthy human individuals (dated by TCRdb to 2018 to 2021). Regarding the study in general: The cohort included a few men and a couple of women between 18 and 49 years of age. For each donor, CD4 naive and CD4 memory were each given three plates, CD8 naive was given two plates, and CD8 memory was given one plate. To estimate repertoire size and how much clonotype sharing occurs between individuals, the study deeply sequenced the blood TCR repertoires of several healthy adults. To increase sequencing depth and limit assay-specific biases, different laboratories used diverse techniques to prepare libraries and sequence TCR repertoires. Leukapheresis yielded between about 0.94 and 8.9 billion PBMCs per donor. What the authors observed across the whole study: Sampling was limited to blood, and TCR repertoires in tissue likely differ from TCR repertoires in blood. The small number of donors limited the genetic and exposure-history diversity represented. When a handful of donors were compared, the shared fraction of clonotypes was around 4.6% for naive CD4, 3.5% to 4% for naive CD8, 2% to 2.5% for memory CD4, and 0.4% for memory CD8. Incomplete sequencing was indicated by rarefaction of sorted-subset datasets, despite the large sequencing depth. Higher generation probabilities were observed for clonotypes shared by all four sorted-subset donors than for non-shared clonotypes. Larger estimated clonotype richness was generally found for naive subsets than for memory subsets. Based on pairwise subsampling, the degree of clonotype sharing among donors was expected to be affected by sequencing depth.

The donors were healthy, HIV-negative adults with no recently reported acute infections or vaccinations. Every donor was a Caucasian adult residing in Nashville, Tennessee, USA. Magnetic negative selection was used to enrich CD4+ T cells, after which naive cells were positively selected on CD45RA and the negative fraction became the memory subset. Blood was obtained by leukapheresis, after which PBMCs were separated by Ficoll-Histopaque density gradient centrifugation and cryopreserved in liquid nitrogen vapor phase. Analytical flow cytometry was used to check the purity and quantity of each magnetically sorted T cell population. Genomic DNA was isolated from each sorted fraction and quantified by UV absorbance on a Nanodrop 2000c. Counted from cysteine to phenylalanine, this CDR3 has 16 amino acids. Only the CDR3 DNA stays, 48 bases, in frame from base 1. CDR1 and CDR2 are read off the germline V gene (reference sequence) as LNHNV and YYDKDF. V sheds 5 bases and J sheds 3 bases, leaving 18 bases between their ends.

The material sequenced was memory CD4+ T cells sorted from blood. The sample's cell subset or site label, decoded: CD45RA-negative fraction. The sequence came from a man between 18 and 29 years old in good health. The V and J genes are TRBV15 and TRBJ2-3; TRBD2 might be the D gene, on 6 matching bases. This receptor has the CDR3 CATSPPGDGGTDTQYF. The DNA sequence reads TGTGCCACCAGCCCCCCCGGTGATGGGGGGACAGATACGCAGTATTTT. The full variable domain, completed from the reference TRBV15 and TRBJ2-3 proteins outside the CDR3, reads DAMVIQNPRYQVTQFGKPVTLSCSQTLNHNVMYWYQQKSSQAPKLLFHYYDKDFNNEADTPDNFQSRRPNTSFCFLDIRSPGLGDTAMYLCATSPPGDGGTDTQYFGPGTRLTVL.